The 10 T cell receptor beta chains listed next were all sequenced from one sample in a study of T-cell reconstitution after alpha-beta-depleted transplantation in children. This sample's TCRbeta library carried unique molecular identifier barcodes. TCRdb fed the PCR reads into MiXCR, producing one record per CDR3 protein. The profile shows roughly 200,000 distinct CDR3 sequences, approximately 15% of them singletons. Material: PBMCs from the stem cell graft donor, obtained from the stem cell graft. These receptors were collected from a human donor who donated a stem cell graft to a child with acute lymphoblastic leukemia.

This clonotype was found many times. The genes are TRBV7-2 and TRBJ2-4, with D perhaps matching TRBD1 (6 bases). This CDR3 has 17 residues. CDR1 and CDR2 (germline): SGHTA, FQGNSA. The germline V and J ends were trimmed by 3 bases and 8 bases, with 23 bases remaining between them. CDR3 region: CASSLGAGLYPMDIQYF. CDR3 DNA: TGTGCCAGCAGCTTGGGGGCAGGGTTGTACCCCATGGACATTCAGTACTTC.

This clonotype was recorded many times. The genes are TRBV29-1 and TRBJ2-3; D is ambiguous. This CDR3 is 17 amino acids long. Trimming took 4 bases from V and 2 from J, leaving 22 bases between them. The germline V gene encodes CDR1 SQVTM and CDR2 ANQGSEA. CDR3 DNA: TGCAGCGTTGTTTTGCCGGAAAACAGAGAAACCACAGATACGCAGTATTTT. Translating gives CSVVLPENRETTDTQYF.

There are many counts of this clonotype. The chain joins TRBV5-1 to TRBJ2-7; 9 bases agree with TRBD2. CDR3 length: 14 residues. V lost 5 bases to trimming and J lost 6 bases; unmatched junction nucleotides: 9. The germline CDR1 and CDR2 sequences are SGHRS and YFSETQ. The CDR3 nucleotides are TGCGCCAGCAGGACTAGCGGAGGCTCCGGCGAGCAGTACTTC. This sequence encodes CASRTSGGSGEQYF.

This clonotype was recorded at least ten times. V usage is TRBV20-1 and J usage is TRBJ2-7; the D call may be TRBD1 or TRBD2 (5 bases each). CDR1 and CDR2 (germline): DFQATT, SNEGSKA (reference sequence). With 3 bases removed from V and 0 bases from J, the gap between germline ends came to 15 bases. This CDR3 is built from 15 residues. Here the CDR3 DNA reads TGCAGTGCTAGCTTACAGGAAGGGAGCTCCTACGAGCAGTACTTC. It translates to CSASLQEGSSYEQYF.

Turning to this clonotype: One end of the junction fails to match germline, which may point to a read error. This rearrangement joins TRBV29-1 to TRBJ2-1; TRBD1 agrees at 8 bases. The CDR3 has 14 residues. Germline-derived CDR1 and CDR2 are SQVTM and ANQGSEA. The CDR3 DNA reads TGCAGCGCCGGACAGGGTAGCTCCTACACTGAGCAGTTCTTC. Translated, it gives CSAGQGSSYTEQFF.

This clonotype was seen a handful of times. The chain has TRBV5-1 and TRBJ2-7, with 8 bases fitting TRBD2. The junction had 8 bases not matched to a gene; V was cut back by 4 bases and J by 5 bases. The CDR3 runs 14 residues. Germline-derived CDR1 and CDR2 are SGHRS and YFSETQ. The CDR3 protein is CASSQSGSQDEQYF. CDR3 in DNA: TGCGCCAGCAGCCAAAGCGGGAGTCAGGACGAGCAGTACTTC.

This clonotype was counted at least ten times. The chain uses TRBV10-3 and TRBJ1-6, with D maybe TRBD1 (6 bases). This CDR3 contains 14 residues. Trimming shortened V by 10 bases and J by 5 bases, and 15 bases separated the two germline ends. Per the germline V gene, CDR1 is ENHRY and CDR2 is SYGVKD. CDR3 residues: CATSGTNDNSPLHF. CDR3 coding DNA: TGTGCCACCTCAGGGACAAACGATAATTCACCCCTCCACTTT.

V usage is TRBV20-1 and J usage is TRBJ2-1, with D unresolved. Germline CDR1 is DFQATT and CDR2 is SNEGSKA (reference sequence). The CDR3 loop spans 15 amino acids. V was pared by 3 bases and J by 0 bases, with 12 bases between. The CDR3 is CSARARQNSYNEQFF. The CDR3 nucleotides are TGCAGTGCTAGGGCGAGGCAAAACTCCTACAATGAGCAGTTCTTC.

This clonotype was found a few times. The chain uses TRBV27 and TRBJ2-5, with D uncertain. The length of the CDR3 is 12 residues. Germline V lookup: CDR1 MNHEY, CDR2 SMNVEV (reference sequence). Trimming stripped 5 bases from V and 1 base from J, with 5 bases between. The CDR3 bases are TGTGCCAGCAGTCCCCCCCAAGAGACCCAGTACTTC. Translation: CASSPPQETQYF.

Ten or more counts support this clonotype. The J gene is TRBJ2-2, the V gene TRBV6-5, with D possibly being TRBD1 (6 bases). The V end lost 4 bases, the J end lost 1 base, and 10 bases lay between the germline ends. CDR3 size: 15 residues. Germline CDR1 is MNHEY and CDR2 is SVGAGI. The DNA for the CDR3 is TGTGCCAGCAGTTGGGACACCGGGAACACCGGGGAGCTGTTTTTT. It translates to CASSWDTGNTGELFF.